What follows are 32 T cell receptor beta chains derived from one specimen sequenced in a study of identical twins. TCRdb re-called the 5' RACE reads through MiXCR, storing one row per CDR3 protein. The repertoire holds around 1.7 million distinct CDR3 sequences, roughly a third seen once, with 0.25% to 0.3% in the top ten. The sequenced material came from cord blood. The source of these receptors is a newborn girl in good health.

The table lists this clonotype with a few counts. This chain uses TRBV20-1 with TRBJ1-1; D unresolved. Per germline, CDR1 DFQATT and CDR2 SNEGSKA (reference sequence). This CDR3 region has 12 residues. V was clipped by 6 bases and J by 7 bases, with 15 bases between them. The CDR3 bases are TGCAGTGCACCCTATGGTGGTCTTGAAGCTTTCTTT. It encodes CSAPYGGLEAFF.

In this sample, this clonotype turned up a few times. V is TRBV20-1 and J is TRBJ2-7, with D perhaps TRBD1 or TRBD2 (5 bases each). The CDR3 runs to 14 residues. V lost 6 bases to trimming and J lost 2 bases, with 17 bases between them. Germline CDR1 and CDR2: DFQATT and SNEGSKA (reference sequence). The CDR3 loop is CSANPGTPPYEQYF. The CDR3 coding sequence is TGCAGTGCCAATCCCGGGACGCCTCCCTACGAGCAGTACTTC.

This clonotype appeared a few times. V gene TRBV12-5 combines with J gene TRBJ2-1, with 15 positions matching TRBD2. This CDR3 has 14 residues. The V gene's germline CDR1 is LGHNT and CDR2 FRNRAP. Trimming removed 4 bases from V and 10 bases from J; junction bases left unmatched: 2. The CDR3 nucleotides read TGTGCTAGTGGTTCAGGACTAGCGGGAGGGGAGCAGTTCTTC. It specifies CASGSGLAGGEQFF.

The chain carries TRBV6-1 and TRBJ2-3, with D perhaps TRBD1 or TRBD2 (6 bases each). The CDR3 sequence is 16 residues long. Germline CDR1 is MNHNS and CDR2 is SASEGT. Trimming pared 0 bases from V and 2 bases from J, leaving 12 bases between. This chain's CDR3 is CASSEAGGRVTDTQYF. The CDR3 DNA reads as TGTGCCAGCAGTGAAGCTGGGGGGCGCGTCACAGATACGCAGTATTTT.

There are a few counts of this clonotype. This rearrangement joins TRBV20-1 to TRBJ2-3; 9 positions agree with TRBD2. CDR1 is DFQATT and CDR2 is SNEGSKA in the germline V gene (reference sequence). The CDR3 has 15 residues. V dropped 3 bases and J dropped 7; count of bases not matched to a gene: 11. CDR3 sequence reads: CSASLRLAGYNTQYF. CDR3 sequence (DNA): TGCAGTGCTAGTCTTAGGCTAGCGGGGTATAATACGCAGTATTTT.

The CDR3 region has the DNA TGTGCCAGCAGCCTGGGGGTGGGGATATACTACAATGAGCAGTTCTTC. It specifies CASSLGVGIYYNEQFF. The rearrangement uses TRBV5-6 and TRBJ2-1; D may be TRBD1 or TRBD2 (5 bases each). V was shortened by 4 bases and J by 3 bases, with 17 bases between the two germline ends. Germline CDR1 reads SGHDT; CDR2 reads YYEEEE. The CDR3 loop spans 16 amino acids.

The sample holds a few counts of this clonotype. The genes are TRBV18 and TRBJ2-7, with D perhaps matching TRBD1 (5 bases). The germline gives CDR1 KGHSH, CDR2 LQKENI. The CDR3 is 14 amino acids. V lost 2 bases, J lost 3 bases, and 11 bases lay in between. CDR3 amino acids: CASSPIQGNYEQYF. CDR3 nucleotide sequence: TGTGCCAGCTCACCAATCCAGGGCAACTACGAGCAGTACTTC.

The rearrangement joins TRBV4-1 to TRBJ2-1; D could derive from TRBD1 or TRBD2 (5 bases each). The germline V gene has CDR1 MGHRA and CDR2 YSYEKL. This CDR3 comprises 14 residues. V gave up 6 bases and J gave up 12 bases, with 21 bases separating them. The CDR3 sequence: CASRSGTGLPGQFF. The DNA of the CDR3 is TGCGCCAGCAGATCCGGGACCGGCCTACCAGGGCAGTTCTTC.

V gene TRBV6-6 combines with J gene TRBJ2-3; a possible D gene is TRBD1 (5 bases). Trimming shortened V by 8 bases and J by 3 bases, and 12 bases separated the two germline ends. Germline V lookup: CDR1 MNHNY, CDR2 SVGAGI (reference sequence). The CDR3 is 13 residues long. CDR3 in DNA: TGTGCCAGCCTCGAAGGGGTTACAGATACGCAGTATTTT. This sequence encodes CASLEGVTDTQYF.

This chain links TRBV24-1 with TRBJ2-5, with 7 bases aligning to TRBD1. After removal of 5 bases from V and 2 bases from J, the junction contained 10 bases not matched to a gene. The CDR3 runs to 16 residues. CDR1 and CDR2 (germline): KGHDR, SFDVKD. CDR3: CATSGGDRAIQETQYF. The CDR3 coding sequence is TGTGCCACCAGTGGGGGAGACAGGGCTATACAAGAGACCCAGTACTTC.

This clonotype was counted ten times or more. V and J are TRBV4-2 and TRBJ2-5; D is unclear. V lost 0 bases and J 4 bases, leaving 15 bases between the germline ends. Germline loops: CDR1 LGHNA, CDR2 YNFKEQ. CDR3 length equals 16 residues. For the CDR3, the DNA is TGTGCCAGCAGCCAAGAGGTCCCTTCCTCAACAGAGACCCAGTACTTC. This encodes CASSQEVPSSTETQYF.

This clonotype was found once. The V call is TRBV7-2, the J call TRBJ2-7; 7 bases agree with TRBD2. The germline V gene encodes CDR1 SGHTA and CDR2 FQGNSA. The junction had 5 bases not matched to a gene; V was cut back by 6 bases and J by 0 bases. This CDR3 comprises 14 residues. The CDR3 sequence is CASRDGGTSYEQYF. The CDR3 DNA reads TGTGCCAGCAGGGACGGGGGGACCTCCTACGAGCAGTACTTC. Full variable domain (outside the CDR3, taken from reference TRBV7-2 and TRBJ2-7): GAGVSQSPSNKVTEKGKDVELRCDPISGHTALYWYRQSLGQGLEFLIYFQGNSAPDKSGLPSDRFSAERTGGSVSTLTIQRTQQEDSAVYLCASRDGGTSYEQYFGPGTRLTVT.

J is TRBJ1-1 and V is TRBV6-1; no definite D call. In germline, CDR1 is MNHNS, CDR2 SASEGT. The CDR3 is 12 amino acids. Trimming took off 11 bases at V and 4 bases at J, with 14 bases between the two ends. The CDR3 DNA is TGTGCCCACAAACCCTTTGGCACTGAAGCTTTCTTT. As protein: CAHKPFGTEAFF.

The chain links TRBV28 to TRBJ2-4; 8 bases agree with TRBD1. Germline trimming cut 4 bases from V and 4 bases from J; bases unmatched to any gene: 15. Germline V gene data show CDR1 as MDHEN and CDR2 as SYDVKM. The length of the CDR3 is 18 residues. The CDR3 region has the DNA TGTGCCAGCAGTTCCCTCTACAGGGGGACGGGTTCGAAAAACATTCAGTACTTC. Its translation: CASSSLYRGTGSKNIQYF. The full variable domain, rest sourced from reference TRBV28 and TRBJ2-4, is DVKVTQSSRYLVKRTGEKVFLECVQDMDHENMFWYRQDPGLGLRLIYFSYDVKMKEKGDIPEGYSVSREKKERFSLILESASTNQTSMYLCASSSLYRGTGSKNIQYFGAGTRLSVL.

This clonotype has only a few counts. DNA for the CDR3: TGTGCCAGCAGGGGGCTTGACTATGGCTACACCTTC. Encoded protein: CASRGLDYGYTF. This chain links TRBV7-9 with TRBJ1-2, with TRBD1 as a possible D gene (5 bases). Germline CDR1 is SEHNR and CDR2 is FQNEAQ (reference sequence). The CDR3 has 12 amino acids. Trimming removed 6 bases from V and 3 bases from J, with 8 bases in between.

A single count supports this clonotype. J is TRBJ2-6 and V is TRBV27; no firm D call. Trimming shortened V by 5 bases and J by 2 bases, and 13 bases separated the two germline ends. Germline V CDR1 and CDR2: MNHEY, SMNVEV (reference sequence). The CDR3 is made up of 16 amino acids. The CDR3 sequence: CASSPKISAGANVLTF. The CDR3 DNA is TGTGCCAGCAGTCCCAAGATTTCCGCTGGGGCCAACGTCCTGACTTTC. Filled out from reference TRBV27 and TRBJ2-6, the complete variable domain reads EAQVTQNPRYLITVTGKKLTVTCSQNMNHEYMSWYRQDPGLGLRQIYYSMNVEVTDKGDVPEGYKVSRKEKRNFPLILESPSPNQTSLYFCASSPKISAGANVLTFGAGSRLTVL.

The table lists this clonotype with a few counts. J is TRBJ2-7 and V is TRBV29-1, with D tentatively TRBD1 (7 bases). Germline V gene sequence: CDR1 SQVTM, CDR2 ANQGSEA. The CDR3 covers 16 residues. Trimming stripped 7 bases from V and 6 bases from J, with 28 bases between. CDR3 DNA: TGCAGCGCTAAACACGGACAGGACTACCCCCGGGGCGAGCAGTACTTC. Protein sequence: CSAKHGQDYPRGEQYF.

J is TRBJ1-2 and V is TRBV6-1, with 7 bases that match TRBD1. The CDR3 covers 17 residues. The ends lost 4 bases at V and 5 bases at J; junction bases unmatched: 16. Germline values: CDR1 MNHNS, CDR2 SASEGT. CDR3 nucleotide sequence: TGTGCCAGCAGTGCACGGACAGGCGCCAAAGGGAGGTATGGCTACACCTTC. Amino acids: CASSARTGAKGRYGYTF.

Ten or more counts support this clonotype. J is TRBJ1-5 and V is TRBV18, with D possibly TRBD1 on 6 matching bases. Germline V gene data show CDR1 as KGHSH and CDR2 as LQKENI. Trimming removed 8 bases from V and 0 bases from J, with 8 bases in between. This CDR3 is 13 amino acids long. CDR3 coding DNA: TGTGCCAGCAGCAGGGGTAGCAATCAGCCCCAGCATTTT. Its translation is CASSRGSNQPQHF.

This chain uses TRBV10-1 with TRBJ1-5, with TRBD1 as a possible D gene (6 bases). Trimming removed 4 bases at V and 6 bases at J, with 10 bases between. Germline V gives CDR1 WNHNN, CDR2 SYGVQD (reference sequence). The CDR3 length is 13 residues. The CDR3 bases are TGCGCCAGCAGTGCGGTGGGGGCTCAGCCCCAGCATTTT. This codes for CASSAVGAQPQHF.

The V call is TRBV11-2, the J call TRBJ2-3; 7 nucleotides agree with TRBD2. Losses at the gene ends were 5 bases for V and 4 bases for J; bases not matched to a gene: 6. The CDR3 is 14 residues long. Per the germline V gene, CDR1 is SGHAT and CDR2 is FQNNGV. CDR3 loop: CASSLSGTSDTQYF. The CDR3 bases are TGTGCCAGCAGCCTCAGCGGGACGTCAGATACGCAGTATTTT.

This chain uses TRBV6-1 with TRBJ2-3; 8 bases match TRBD2. With 8 bases clipped from V and 3 bases from J, the junction kept 16 bases outside the gene matches. Germline loops: CDR1 MNHNS, CDR2 SASEGT. CDR3 length: 17 amino acids. The CDR3 region has the DNA TGTGCCAGCCTGTCGAGAATAGCGGGGACGGGGACAGATACGCAGTATTTT. Its translation: CASLSRIAGTGTDTQYF.

The chain links TRBV10-3 to TRBJ1-4, with D possibly matching TRBD1 (6 bases). This CDR3 has 14 residues. Per germline, CDR1 ENHRY and CDR2 SYGVKD. The germline V and J ends were trimmed by 4 bases and 7 bases, with 13 bases remaining between them. The CDR3 nucleotides read TGTGCCATCAGTGCTGAACAGGGTGGTGAAAAACTGTTTTTT. This encodes CAISAEQGGEKLFF.

This clonotype was seen only a few times. The chain recombines TRBV4-1 with TRBJ1-5; D is uncertain. CDR1 is MGHRA and CDR2 is YSYEKL in the germline V gene. With 0 bases removed from V and 7 bases from J, the gap between germline ends came to 7 bases. This CDR3 has 13 residues. CDR3: CASSQDSIQPQHF. CDR3 nucleotides: TGCGCCAGCAGCCAAGACTCGATACAGCCCCAGCATTTT.

Note on this clonotype: The germline gene is not matched at one end of the junction; a read error may be the cause. V gene TRBV4-2 combines with J gene TRBJ2-1, with TRBD1 matching over 8 bases. This CDR3 is built from 16 residues. Per the germline V gene, CDR1 is LGHNA and CDR2 is YNFKEQ. CDR3 residues: CVSSQDRSRGRFEQFF. CDR3 bases: TGTGTCAGCAGCCAAGATCGGTCCAGGGGGCGCTTTGAGCAGTTCTTC.

The chain couples TRBV7-9 to TRBJ1-3, with a tentative D call TRBD1 (6 bases). Deletions cut 0 bases from V and 1 base from J, with 10 bases between. This CDR3 is built from 16 residues. Germline CDR1 reads SEHNR; CDR2 reads FQNEAQ (reference sequence). Written as DNA, the CDR3 is TGTGCCAGCAGCTTAGCTCTCAGGGGATCTGGAAACACCATATATTTT. Translated: CASSLALRGSGNTIYF. The full variable domain, in which reference TRBV7-9 and TRBJ1-3 provide the parts outside the CDR3, is DTGVSQNPRHKITKRGQNVTFRCDPISEHNRLYWYRQTLGQGPEFLTYFQNEAQLEKSRLLSDRFSAERPKGSFSTLEIQRTEQGDSAMYLCASSLALRGSGNTIYFGEGSWLTVV.

In this sample, this clonotype turned up a few times. This sequence joins TRBV20-1 and TRBJ2-5; TRBD2 agrees at 7 bases. The germline gives CDR1 DFQATT, CDR2 SNEGSKA (reference sequence). This CDR3 is 15 amino acids long. V shed 3 bases and J 1 base; nucleotides not matched to a gene: 8. In nucleotides, the CDR3 is TGCAGTGCTAGTCCGCCAGCGGGACTCCAAGAGACCCAGTACTTC. Its protein product is CSASPPAGLQETQYF.

V usage is TRBV5-1 and J usage is TRBJ1-4; TRBD1 agrees at 7 bases. CDR1 is SGHRS, CDR2 YFSETQ, per germline. The CDR3 loop spans 16 amino acids. V gave up 7 bases and J gave up 5 bases; unmatched junction bases: 14. CDR3 sequence reads: CASRNRGRLRNEKLFF. DNA for the CDR3: TGCGCCAGCCGAAACAGGGGCCGTCTGCGGAATGAAAAACTGTTTTTT.

A few counts support this clonotype. The chain carries TRBV5-6 and TRBJ2-7; 8 bases agree with TRBD1. V dropped 1 base and J dropped 4; count of bases not matched to a gene: 22. Germline V gene sequence: CDR1 SGHDT, CDR2 YYEEEE. The CDR3 totals 20 residues. CDR3 sequence reads: CASSLTLTGTGESSEYEQYF. In DNA form, the CDR3 reads TGTGCCAGCAGCTTGACCCTAACCGGGACAGGAGAATCTAGCGAGTACGAGCAGTACTTC.

This chain connects TRBV27 to TRBJ2-7; weak D call: TRBD1 (6 bases). The V end was cut by 5 bases, the J end by 3 bases, with 20 bases between. Germline CDR1 MNHEY, CDR2 SMNVEV (reference sequence). The CDR3 has 16 residues. In nucleotides, the CDR3 is TGTGCCAGCAGTCCTCATCGGGCAGGGGTATTCTACGAGCAGTACTTC. Translated, it gives CASSPHRAGVFYEQYF.

The genes are TRBV6-1 and TRBJ2-7; D unclear. The J call may be wrong; the DNA end is better matched by TRBJ2-5. CDR1 MNHNS and CDR2 SASEGT come from the germline V gene. CDR3 size: 12 residues. CDR3 bases: TGTGCCAGCCTTCAGCCTATAGAGACCCAGTACTTC. Translated, it gives CASLQPIETQYF.

This clonotype was counted at least ten times. The chain employs TRBV10-3 and TRBJ1-5; D not resolved. V lost 0 bases and J 1 base, leaving 1 base between the germline ends. This CDR3 spans 13 amino acids. Germline CDR1 ENHRY, CDR2 SYGVKD. The CDR3 here is CAISESSNQPQHF. CDR3 bases: TGTGCCATCAGTGAGTCGAGCAATCAGCCCCAGCATTTT.